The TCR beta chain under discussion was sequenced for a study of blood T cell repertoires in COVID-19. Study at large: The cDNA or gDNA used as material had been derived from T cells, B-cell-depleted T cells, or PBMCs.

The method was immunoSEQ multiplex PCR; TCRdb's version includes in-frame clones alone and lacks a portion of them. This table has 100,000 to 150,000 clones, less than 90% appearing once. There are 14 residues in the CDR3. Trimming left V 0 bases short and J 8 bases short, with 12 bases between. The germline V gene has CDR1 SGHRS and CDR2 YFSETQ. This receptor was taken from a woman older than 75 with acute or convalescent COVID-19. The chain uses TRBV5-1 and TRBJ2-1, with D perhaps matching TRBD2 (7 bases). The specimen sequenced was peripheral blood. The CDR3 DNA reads TGCGCCAGCAGCTTGGCGGGGGGCCGCGATGAGCAGTTCTTC. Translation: CASSLAGGRDEQFF.